These 14 T cell receptor beta chains were all obtained from the same sample, sequenced in a study of T cells after yellow fever vaccination. TCRdb itself ran the 5' RACE reads through MiXCR, one entry per CDR3 protein. The repertoire has about 310,000 distinct CDR3 sequences, around 3.9% of them found once; the top ten carry 23%. The material sequenced was PBMCs, taken on the day of the yellow fever booster vaccination. These TCRs come from a man aged 18 to 29 who received the YFV17D yellow fever vaccine.

This clonotype was recorded many times. The chain employs TRBV7-6 and TRBJ2-7, with D perhaps matching TRBD2 (6 bases). In germline, CDR1 is SGHVS, CDR2 FNYEAQ. Trimming cost V 5 bases and J 2 bases, with 13 bases left between them. This CDR3 spans 14 amino acids. The CDR3 loop reads CASSVLSGPYEQYF. CDR3 sequence (DNA): TGTGCCAGCAGCGTACTTAGCGGACCCTACGAGCAGTACTTC.

This clonotype was counted ten times or more. This sequence joins TRBV29-1 and TRBJ2-3; 7 bases are shared with TRBD1. After removal of 7 bases from V and 4 bases from J, the junction contained 8 bases not matched to a gene. The germline gives CDR1 SQVTM, CDR2 ANQGSEA. The CDR3 covers 13 residues. The CDR3 DNA sequence: TGCAGCGGTGAGGGGGCGCCTTCAGATACGCAGTATTTT. As protein: CSGEGAPSDTQYF.

The chain employs TRBV5-1 and TRBJ2-1; TRBD2 agrees at 11 bases. V lost 2 bases to trimming and J lost 10 bases; unmatched junction nucleotides: 5. Germline CDR1 is SGHRS and CDR2 is YFSETQ. CDR3 length: 14 residues. Here the CDR3 DNA reads TGCGCCAGCAGCTTCGGAACTAGCGGGGGCGAGCAGTTCTTC. Protein sequence: CASSFGTSGGEQFF.

This sequence joins TRBV19 and TRBJ1-2; 9 nucleotides agree with TRBD1. The CDR3 consists of 14 residues. Germline CDR1 LNHDA, CDR2 SQIVND (reference sequence). J was trimmed by 5 bases and V by 4 bases; bases with no gene match: 5. In DNA form, the CDR3 reads TGTGCCAGTAGTACAACAGGGGGCGTTTATGGCTACACCTTC. Translation gives CASSTTGGVYGYTF.

This clonotype was picked up a small number of times. CDR3 loop: CASSLVTSGGIGMETQYF. The CDR3 nucleotides are TGTGCCAGCAGCTTAGTAACTTCTGGGGGCATTGGCATGGAGACCCAGTACTTC. The V call is TRBV7-2, the J call TRBJ2-5, with a weak D call TRBD1 (6 bases). Trimming shortened V by 1 base and J by 5 bases, and 23 bases separated the two germline ends. Germline CDR1 reads SGHTA; CDR2 reads FQGNSA. The length of the CDR3 is 18 residues.

This clonotype was detected ten times or more. The rearrangement uses TRBV7-3 and TRBJ2-1; possible D gene TRBD2, 6 bases. V shed 8 bases and J shed 5 bases, with 10 bases lying between them. Germline V gives CDR1 SGHTA, CDR2 FQGTGA. This CDR3 is 12 amino acids long. The CDR3 region is CASGTSNNEQFF. CDR3 sequence (DNA): TGTGCCAGCGGGACTTCCAACAATGAGCAGTTCTTC. Variable domain in full (rest from reference TRBV7-3 and TRBJ2-1): GAGVSQTPSNKVTEKGKYVELRCDPISGHTALYWYRQSLGQGPEFLIYFQGTGAADDSGLPNDRFFAVRPEGSVSTLKIQRTERGDSAVYLCASGTSNNEQFFGPGTRLTVL.

This clonotype was seen only a few times. The V call is TRBV7-2, the J call TRBJ1-2; TRBD1 matches 8 bases. The CDR3 sequence is 16 residues long. Germline assignment: CDR1 SGHTA and CDR2 FQGNSA. Germline trimming cut 6 bases from V and 0 bases from J; bases unmatched to any gene: 9. This chain's CDR3 is CASSGQGTAANYGYTF. The CDR3 DNA reads as TGTGCCAGCAGTGGACAGGGAACCGCAGCTAACTATGGCTACACCTTC.

The table lists this clonotype with many counts. This chain joins TRBV4-2 and TRBJ2-5; TRBD2 agrees at 8 bases. The CDR3 extends over 14 amino acids. CDR1 and CDR2 (germline): LGHNA, YNFKEQ. V lost 5 bases and J lost 4; bases outside the gene matches: 6. CDR3 sequence: CASSVRRGGETQYF. Here the CDR3 DNA reads TGTGCCAGCAGCGTTAGACGGGGGGGAGAGACCCAGTACTTC.

The chain combines TRBV3-1 with TRBJ1-2; D ambiguous. This CDR3 is built from 13 residues. Trimming took 8 bases from V and 5 from J, leaving 15 bases between them. The V gene's germline CDR1 is LGHDT and CDR2 YNNKEL (reference sequence). This CDR3 is CASSPAAIYGYTF. The CDR3 region has the DNA TGTGCCAGCTCCCCGGCGGCGATTTATGGCTACACCTTC.

This chain connects TRBV4-2 to TRBJ2-1; D tentatively fits TRBD1 or TRBD2 (5 bases each). The CDR3 runs 16 residues. Germline CDR1 LGHNA, CDR2 YNFKEQ. V was shortened by 4 bases and J by 6 bases, with 19 bases between the two germline ends. Here the CDR3 reads CASSLGARGLGNEQFF. CDR3 nucleotide sequence: TGTGCCAGCAGCCTTGGAGCACGGGGCCTCGGCAATGAGCAGTTCTTC.

The chain employs TRBV9 and TRBJ2-3; D is possibly TRBD2 (5 bases). Germline V gene sequence: CDR1 SGDLS, CDR2 YYNGEE. V lost 0 bases and J 2 bases, leaving 10 bases between the germline ends. This CDR3 has 15 residues. In DNA form, the CDR3 reads TGTGCCAGCAGCGTAGAGGCGGGCCCCACAGATACGCAGTATTTT. This codes for CASSVEAGPTDTQYF.

This clonotype was seen more than once but under ten times. The rearrangement joins TRBV25-1 to TRBJ1-4, with 8 bases fitting TRBD1. The CDR3 is 15 residues long. CDR1 and CDR2 (germline): MGHDK, SYGVNS. Trimming cost V 4 bases and J 7 bases; bases outside gene matches: 8. CDR3 loop: CASSAHRGDLEKLFF. DNA for the CDR3: TGTGCCAGCAGTGCCCACAGGGGGGATCTTGAAAAACTGTTTTTT.

This clonotype was seen a handful of times. The chain recombines TRBV12-3 or TRBV12-4 with TRBJ2-3; 14 bases line up with TRBD2. J was trimmed by 0 bases and V by 6 bases; bases with no gene match: 5. This CDR3 has 17 amino acids. The CDR3 nucleotides read TGTGCCAGCAGGTCGACTAGCGGGGGGGCAAGCACAGATACGCAGTATTTT. Its protein is CASRSTSGGASTDTQYF.

This clonotype was counted only a few times. The chain has TRBV12-3 or TRBV12-4 and TRBJ1-4; D perhaps matches TRBD1 (6 bases). The CDR3 loop spans 15 amino acids. The ends were cut back, 3 bases at V and 5 bases at J, with 13 bases in the middle. CDR3 coding DNA: TGTGCCAGCAGTTTGGAGGGGACAAGCAATGAAAAACTGTTTTTT. It specifies CASSLEGTSNEKLFF.